Shown below are 7 T cell receptor beta chains from a single sample sequenced in a study of neurological immune-mediated disorders. TCRdb reprocessed the 5' RACE reads via MiXCR and lists one record per CDR3 protein. The sample yields 55,000 or so distinct CDR3 sequences, 4% seen once. The sample comprised CD4+ T cells from blood. Receptors were obtained from a woman aged 40 to 49 with multiple sclerosis.

The sample holds many counts of this clonotype. V gene TRBV7-2 combines with J gene TRBJ1-2; D is undetermined. The germline gives CDR1 SGHTA, CDR2 FQGNSA. The V gene lost 5 bases and the J gene lost 4 bases, with 8 bases spanning the gap. CDR3 length: 12 amino acids. CDR3 coding DNA: TGTGCCAGCAGCCCCGGTCTCTATGGCTACACCTTC. This encodes CASSPGLYGYTF. Full variable domain (remainder filled in from reference TRBV7-2 and TRBJ1-2): GAGVSQSPSNKVTEKGKDVELRCDPISGHTALYWYRQSLGQGLEFLIYFQGNSAPDKSGLPSDRFSAERTGGSVSTLTIQRTQQEDSAVYLCASSPGLYGYTFGSGTRLTVV.

This clonotype has at least ten counts. DNA of the CDR3: TGCGCCAGCAGCTCCCGGACGTACACCGGGGAGCTGTTTTTT. It yields the protein CASSSRTYTGELFF. V and J are TRBV5-1 and TRBJ2-2; D is uncertain. The CDR3 runs 14 residues. Germline V gene data show CDR1 as SGHRS and CDR2 as YFSETQ. V lost 3 bases to trimming and J lost 3 bases, with 9 bases between them.

This clonotype was seen ten or more times. The chain combines TRBV19 with TRBJ1-1, with D hard to call. The V gene's germline CDR1 is LNHDA and CDR2 SQIVND (reference sequence). The V gene lost 6 bases and the J gene lost 8 bases, with 16 bases spanning the gap. The CDR3 runs 13 residues. The CDR3: CASSALVGFEAFF. CDR3 DNA: TGTGCCAGTAGCGCCTTGGTCGGGTTCGAAGCTTTCTTT.

This clonotype was seen at least ten times. The chain uses TRBV7-8 and TRBJ1-5; 8 bases align to TRBD1. The ends lost 2 bases at V and 5 bases at J; junction bases unmatched: 5. The CDR3 covers 15 residues. Germline V gene lookup returns CDR1 SGHVS and CDR2 FQNEAQ. CDR3 residues: CASSLSDRADQPQHF. The CDR3 DNA follows: TGTGCCAGCAGCTTATCGGACAGGGCGGATCAGCCCCAGCATTTT.

This clonotype has ten or more counts. This chain uses TRBV20-1 with TRBJ1-2; TRBD1 aligns across 7 bases. The length of the CDR3 is 16 residues. Germline lookup yields CDR1 DFQATT and CDR2 SNEGSKA (reference sequence). Germline trimming cut 0 bases from V and 7 bases from J; bases unmatched to any gene: 14. CDR3 bases: TGCAGTGCTAGAGATCGTAGGACAGGCAGCGGTGGTGGCTACACCTTC. Translated, it gives CSARDRRTGSGGGYTF.

This clonotype was picked up many times. The chain recombines TRBV5-1 with TRBJ1-2, with D perhaps TRBD1 (6 bases). Germline V gives CDR1 SGHRS, CDR2 YFSETQ. The CDR3 totals 14 residues. V lost 2 bases and J 13 bases, leaving 21 bases between the germline ends. The CDR3 here is CASSFVDGQGSGTF. Written as DNA, the CDR3 is TGCGCCAGCAGCTTCGTCGACGGCCAGGGGTCCGGCACCTTC. The full variable domain, with the rest looked up from reference TRBV5-1 and TRBJ1-2, is KAGVTQTPRYLIKTRGQQVTLSCSPISGHRSVSWYQQTPGQGLQFLFEYFSETQRNKGNFPGRFSGRQFSNSRSEMNVSTLELGDSALYLCASSFVDGQGSGTFGSGTRLTVV.

This clonotype has ten or more counts. The gene calls are TRBV12-3 or TRBV12-4 and TRBJ2-2; TRBD2 matches 8 bases. Germline trimming cut 5 bases from V and 0 bases from J; bases unmatched to any gene: 20. The CDR3 covers 21 residues. The CDR3 protein is CASSPLGKRGLLFANTGELFF. CDR3 nucleotides: TGTGCCAGCAGTCCCCTGGGGAAGCGGGGGTTGTTATTCGCGAACACCGGGGAGCTGTTTTTT.